This entry features one T cell receptor (beta chain) sequence. No antigen is known for it. The investigators reverse transcribed all of the isolated RNA, so they sequenced expressed TCRB transcripts. Sequencing used immunoSEQ multiplex PCR; TCRdb keeps in-frame clones, though not all of them. Of about 47,000 clones listed, roughly 45% are singletons. V was pared by 4 bases and J by 8 bases, with 11 bases of the junction left unmatched. CDR1 and CDR2 (germline): SGHRS, YFSETQ. The CDR3 consists of 14 residues. These data come from a study of beta chain features in type 1 diabetes. Study results and limitations: The study found moderately but significantly shorter TCRB CDR3s in all four CD4+ subsets of Type 1 diabetes patients.

Sample: stem cell memory CD4+ T cells from blood. J is TRBJ1-2 and V is TRBV5-1; 7 bases match TRBD1. This TCR derives from a man in his thirties or forties with type 1 diabetes. The CDR3 sequence is CASSPDREVSGYTF. CDR3 DNA sequence: TGCGCCAGCAGCCCTGACAGGGAGGTCTCGGGCTACACCTTC.